One TCR beta chain is described in this entry. The specificity of this receptor is unknown. No qualities accompany the bases; no much larger clone lies one base away. This specimen's treatment or condition label, interpreted: allogeneic hematopoietic cell transplantation with graft depleted of TCRalphabeta T cells and CD19 B cells. Transplant recipients were children who received TCRalphabeta/CD19-depleted allogeneic hematopoietic cell grafts. The entry originates in a study of T-cell reconstitution after alpha-beta-depleted transplantation in children (dated by TCRdb to 2016 to 2017). Context from the whole study: Using TCR repertoire profiling, the study quantitatively followed how T-cell immune reconstitution unfolded in children after TCRalphabeta/CD19-depleted allogeneic hematopoietic cell transplantation.

Here is what the overall study found, with its caveats: Apparently early alphabetaT-cell count recovery about two months after transplant reportedly relied on only several hundred rapidly expanded clones derived from non-depleted graft cells. The frequencies of hyperexpanded clones fell over the following months, and after one year, T-cell counts and TCRbeta diversity were mostly attributed to newly produced T cells. The high TCRbeta diversity at day 60 in some patients was ascribed to recipient T cells and intrathymic progenitors that had survived conditioning.

The library was produced with PCR. Sequencer: Illumina HiSeq 2500. TCR libraries were prepared with molecular barcoding, using unique molecular identifiers to normalize TCRbeta repertoire quantification. The raw public data were reprocessed by TCRdb itself: fastp quality trimming at Q25, MiXCR clonotype calling, in-frame beta chains only. Each entry is one CDR3 protein sequence, shown with its most common DNA and genes. Recorded for this sample are under 750,000 distinct CDR3 sequences; under 30% of them occurred a single time. The ten top clones hold roughly 13% of the sample. The sequenced sample was PBMCs, mostly from graft donor cells, obtained 360 days after TCRalphabeta/CD19-depleted stem cell transplant. This clonotype was obtained from a boy in the first two years of life who had a stem cell transplant for acute myeloid leukemia, so the T cells may come from the graft donor.

This receptor has the CDR3 CASSKGLAGGLETQYF. The sequence in DNA is TGTGCCAGCAGCAAGGGACTAGCGGGGGGGCTAGAGACCCAGTACTTC. The sequence is built from TRBV7-2 and TRBJ2-5; TRBD2 matches 16 bases in the middle. Trimming removed 5 bases from V and 4 bases from J; the gene matches leave 4 bases unexplained. CDR1 SGHTA and CDR2 FQGNSA were looked up in the germline V gene. The CDR3 covers 16 residues, taking in both the cysteine and the phenylalanine. The kept DNA is CDR3 alone, 48 bases in frame from the first base.